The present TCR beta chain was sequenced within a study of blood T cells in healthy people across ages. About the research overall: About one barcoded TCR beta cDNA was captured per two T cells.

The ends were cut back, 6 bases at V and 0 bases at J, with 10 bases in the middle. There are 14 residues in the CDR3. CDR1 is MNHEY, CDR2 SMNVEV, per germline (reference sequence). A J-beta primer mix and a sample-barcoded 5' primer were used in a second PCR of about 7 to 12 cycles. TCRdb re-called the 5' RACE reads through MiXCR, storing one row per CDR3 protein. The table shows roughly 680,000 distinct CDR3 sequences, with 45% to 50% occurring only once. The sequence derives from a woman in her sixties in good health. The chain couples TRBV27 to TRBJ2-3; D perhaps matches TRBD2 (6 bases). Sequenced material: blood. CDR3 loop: CASRRLVSTDTQYF. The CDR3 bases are TGTGCCAGCAGAAGACTAGTGAGCACAGATACGCAGTATTTT.